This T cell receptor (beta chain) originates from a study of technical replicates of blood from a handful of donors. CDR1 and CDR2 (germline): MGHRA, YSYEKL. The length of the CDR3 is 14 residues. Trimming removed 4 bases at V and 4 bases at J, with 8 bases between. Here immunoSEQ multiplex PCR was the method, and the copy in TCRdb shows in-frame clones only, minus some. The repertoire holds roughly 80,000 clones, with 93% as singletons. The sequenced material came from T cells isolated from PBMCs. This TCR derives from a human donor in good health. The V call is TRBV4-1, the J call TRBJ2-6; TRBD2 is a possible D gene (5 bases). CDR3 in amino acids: CASSLREGANVLTF. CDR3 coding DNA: TGCGCCAGCAGCCTGAGGGAAGGGGCCAACGTCCTGACTTTC.